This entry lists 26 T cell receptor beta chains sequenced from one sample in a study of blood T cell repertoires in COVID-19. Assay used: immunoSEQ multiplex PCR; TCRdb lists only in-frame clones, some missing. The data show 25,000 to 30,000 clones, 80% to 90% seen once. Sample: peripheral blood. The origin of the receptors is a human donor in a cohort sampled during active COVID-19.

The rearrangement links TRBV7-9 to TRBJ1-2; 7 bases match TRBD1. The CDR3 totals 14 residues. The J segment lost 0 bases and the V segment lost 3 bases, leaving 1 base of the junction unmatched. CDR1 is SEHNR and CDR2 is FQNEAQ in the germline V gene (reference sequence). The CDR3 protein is CASSFGTANYGYTF. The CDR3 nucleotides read TGTGCCAGCAGCTTCGGGACAGCTAACTATGGCTACACCTTC.

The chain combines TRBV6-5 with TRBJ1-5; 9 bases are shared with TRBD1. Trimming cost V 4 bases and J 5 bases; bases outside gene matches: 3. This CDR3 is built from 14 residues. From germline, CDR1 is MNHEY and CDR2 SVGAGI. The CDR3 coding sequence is TGTGCCAGCAGTTTACGGACAGGGGATCAGCCCCAGCATTTT. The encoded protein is CASSLRTGDQPQHF.

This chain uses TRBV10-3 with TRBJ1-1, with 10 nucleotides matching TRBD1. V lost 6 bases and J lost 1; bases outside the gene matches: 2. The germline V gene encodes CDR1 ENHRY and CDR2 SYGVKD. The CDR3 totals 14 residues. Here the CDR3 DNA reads TGTGCCATCAGGGGGACAGGGGAGAACACTGAAGCTTTCTTT. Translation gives CAIRGTGENTEAFF.

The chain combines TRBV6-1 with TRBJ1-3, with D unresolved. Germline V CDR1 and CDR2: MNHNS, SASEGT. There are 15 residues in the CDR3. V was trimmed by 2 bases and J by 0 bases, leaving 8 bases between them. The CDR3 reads CASSENSNSGNTIYF. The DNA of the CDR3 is TGTGCCAGCAGTGAAAACAGTAACTCTGGAAACACCATATATTTT.

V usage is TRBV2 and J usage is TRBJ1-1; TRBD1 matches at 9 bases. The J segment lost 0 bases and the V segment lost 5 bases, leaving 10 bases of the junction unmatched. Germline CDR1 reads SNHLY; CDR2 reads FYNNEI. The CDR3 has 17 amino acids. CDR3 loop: CASSPGTGFLMNTEAFF. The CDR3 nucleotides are TGTGCCAGCAGTCCCGGGACAGGGTTTCTCATGAACACTGAAGCTTTCTTT. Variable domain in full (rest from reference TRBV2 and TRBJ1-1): EPEVTQTPSHQVTQMGQEVILRCVPISNHLYFYWYRQILGQKVEFLVSFYNNEISEKSEIFDDQFSVERPDGSNFTLKIRSTKLEDSAMYFCASSPGTGFLMNTEAFFGQGTRLTVV.

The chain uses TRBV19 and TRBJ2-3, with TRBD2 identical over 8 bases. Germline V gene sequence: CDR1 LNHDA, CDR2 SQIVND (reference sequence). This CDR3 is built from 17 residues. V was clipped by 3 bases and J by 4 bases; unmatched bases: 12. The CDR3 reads CASSIPGSGSPADTQYF. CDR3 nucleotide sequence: TGTGCCAGTAGTATCCCCGGAAGCGGGAGCCCCGCAGATACGCAGTATTTT.

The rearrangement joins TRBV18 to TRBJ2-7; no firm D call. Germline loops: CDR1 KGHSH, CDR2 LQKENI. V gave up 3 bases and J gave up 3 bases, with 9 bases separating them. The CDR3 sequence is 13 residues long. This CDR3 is CASSPERGYEQYF. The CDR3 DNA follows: TGTGCCAGCTCACCGGAAAGAGGCTACGAGCAGTACTTC.

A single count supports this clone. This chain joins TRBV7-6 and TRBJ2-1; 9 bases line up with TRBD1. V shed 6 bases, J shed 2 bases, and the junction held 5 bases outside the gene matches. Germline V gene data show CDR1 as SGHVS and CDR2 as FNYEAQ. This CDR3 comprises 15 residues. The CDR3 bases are TGTGCCAGCAGACCCGGGACAGGGCCCTACAATGAGCAGTTCTTC. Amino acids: CASRPGTGPYNEQFF.

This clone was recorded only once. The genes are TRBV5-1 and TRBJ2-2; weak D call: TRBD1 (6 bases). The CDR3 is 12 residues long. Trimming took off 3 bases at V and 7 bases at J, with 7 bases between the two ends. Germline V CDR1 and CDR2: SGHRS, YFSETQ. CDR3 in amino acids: CASSWDIGELFF. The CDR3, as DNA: TGCGCCAGCAGCTGGGACATCGGGGAGCTGTTTTTT.

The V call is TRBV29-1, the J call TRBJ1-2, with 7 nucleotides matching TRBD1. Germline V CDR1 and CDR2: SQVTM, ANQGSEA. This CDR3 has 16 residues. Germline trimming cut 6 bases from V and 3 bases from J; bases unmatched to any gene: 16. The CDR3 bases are TGCAGCGTCGCCCGGACAGGTCACCAAAGGGACTATGGCTACACCTTC. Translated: CSVARTGHQRDYGYTF.

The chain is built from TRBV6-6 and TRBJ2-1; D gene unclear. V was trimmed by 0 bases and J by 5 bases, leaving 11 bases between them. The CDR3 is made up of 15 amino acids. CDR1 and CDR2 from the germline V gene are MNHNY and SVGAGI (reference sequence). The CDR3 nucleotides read TGTGCCAGCAGTTACTCGAGGCAGTGGGACAATGAGCAGTTCTTC. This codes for CASSYSRQWDNEQFF.

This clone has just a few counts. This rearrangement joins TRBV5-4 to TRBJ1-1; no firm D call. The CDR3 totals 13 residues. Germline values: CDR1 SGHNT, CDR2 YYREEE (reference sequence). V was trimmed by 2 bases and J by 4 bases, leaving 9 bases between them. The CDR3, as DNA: TGTGCCAGCAGCTTTAGGGAGGGCACTGAAGCTTTCTTT. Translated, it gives CASSFREGTEAFF.

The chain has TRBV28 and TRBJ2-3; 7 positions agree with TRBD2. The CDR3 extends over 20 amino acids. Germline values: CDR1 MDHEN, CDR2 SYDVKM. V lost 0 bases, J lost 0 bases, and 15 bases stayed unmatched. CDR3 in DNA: TGTGCCAGCAGTTTATGGTGGGAGGGCCAAATACCCTTTAGCACAGATACGCAGTATTTT. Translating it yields CASSLWWEGQIPFSTDTQYF.

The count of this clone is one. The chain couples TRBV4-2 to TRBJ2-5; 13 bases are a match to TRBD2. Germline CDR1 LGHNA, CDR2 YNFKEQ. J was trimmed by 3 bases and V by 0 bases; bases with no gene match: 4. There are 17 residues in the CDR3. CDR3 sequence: CASSQDPGTSGKETQYF. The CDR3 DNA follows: TGTGCCAGCAGCCAAGATCCTGGGACTAGCGGGAAAGAGACCCAGTACTTC.

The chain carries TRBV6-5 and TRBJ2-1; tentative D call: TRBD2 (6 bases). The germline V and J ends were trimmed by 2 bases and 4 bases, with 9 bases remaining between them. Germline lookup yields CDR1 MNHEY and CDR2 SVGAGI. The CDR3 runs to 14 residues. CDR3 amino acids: CASSYGGLYNEQFF. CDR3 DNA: TGTGCCAGCAGTTACGGAGGGCTTTACAATGAGCAGTTCTTC.

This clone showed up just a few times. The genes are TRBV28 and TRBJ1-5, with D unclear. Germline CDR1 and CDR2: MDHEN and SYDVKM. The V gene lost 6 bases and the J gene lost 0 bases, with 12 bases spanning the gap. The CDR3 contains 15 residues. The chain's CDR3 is CASRRGGYSNQPQHF. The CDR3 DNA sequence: TGTGCCAGCAGGCGGGGTGGTTATAGCAATCAGCCCCAGCATTTT.

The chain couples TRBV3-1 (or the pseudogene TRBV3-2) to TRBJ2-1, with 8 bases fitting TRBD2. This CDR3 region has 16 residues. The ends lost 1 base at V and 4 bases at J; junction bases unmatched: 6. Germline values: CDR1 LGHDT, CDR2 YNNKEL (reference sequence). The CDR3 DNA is TGTGCCAGCAGCCAAGGAAAAGCGGGGGAGTACAATGAGCAGTTCTTC. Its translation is CASSQGKAGEYNEQFF.

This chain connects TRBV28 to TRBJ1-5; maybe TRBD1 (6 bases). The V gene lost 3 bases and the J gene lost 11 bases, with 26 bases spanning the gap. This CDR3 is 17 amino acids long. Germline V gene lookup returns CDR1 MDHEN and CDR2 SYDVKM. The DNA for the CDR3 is TGTGCCAGCAGTTTCGTCGACAGGACCGGGAGGCTTTCGGCCCAGCATTTT. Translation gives CASSFVDRTGRLSAQHF.

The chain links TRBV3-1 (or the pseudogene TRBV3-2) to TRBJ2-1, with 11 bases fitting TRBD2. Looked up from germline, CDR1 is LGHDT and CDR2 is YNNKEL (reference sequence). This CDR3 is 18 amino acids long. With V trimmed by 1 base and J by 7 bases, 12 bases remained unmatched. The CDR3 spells CASSQVAAGTSGLNEQFF. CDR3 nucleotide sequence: TGTGCCAGCAGCCAAGTAGCAGCCGGGACTAGCGGCCTTAATGAGCAGTTCTTC.

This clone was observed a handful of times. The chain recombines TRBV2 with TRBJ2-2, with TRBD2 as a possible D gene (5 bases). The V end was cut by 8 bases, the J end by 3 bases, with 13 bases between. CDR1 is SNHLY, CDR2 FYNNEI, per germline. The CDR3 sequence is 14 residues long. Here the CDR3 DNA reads TGTGCCAGCGAGAAGGGAGAGGACACCGGGGAGCTGTTTTTT. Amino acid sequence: CASEKGEDTGELFF.

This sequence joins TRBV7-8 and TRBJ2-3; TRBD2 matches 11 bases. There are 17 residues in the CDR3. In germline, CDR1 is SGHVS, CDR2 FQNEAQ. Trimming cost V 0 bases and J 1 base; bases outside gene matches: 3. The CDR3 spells CASSLAPTSGGTDTQYF. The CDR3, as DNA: TGTGCCAGCAGCTTAGCCCCGACTAGCGGGGGCACAGATACGCAGTATTTT.

This CDR3 reads CASSRTPSSYEQYF. The CDR3, as DNA: TGTGCCAGCAGTAGGACTCCCAGCTCCTACGAGCAGTACTTC. The V call is TRBV6-4, the J call TRBJ2-7, with D perhaps matching TRBD2 (5 bases). CDR1 is MRHNA, CDR2 SNTAGT, per germline. V was clipped by 5 bases and J by 0 bases, with 11 bases between them. The CDR3 loop spans 14 amino acids.

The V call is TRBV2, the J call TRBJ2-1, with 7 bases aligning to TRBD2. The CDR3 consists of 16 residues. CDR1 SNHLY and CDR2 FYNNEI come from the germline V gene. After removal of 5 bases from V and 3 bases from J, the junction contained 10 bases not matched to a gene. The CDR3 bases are TGTGCCAGCAGTAAACTTGCTAGCGGTATCTACAATGAGCAGTTCTTC. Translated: CASSKLASGIYNEQFF.

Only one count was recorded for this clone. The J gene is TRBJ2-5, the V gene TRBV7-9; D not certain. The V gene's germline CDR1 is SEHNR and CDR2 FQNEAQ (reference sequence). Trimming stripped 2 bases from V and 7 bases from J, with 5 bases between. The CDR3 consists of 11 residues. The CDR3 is CASSLTVTQYF. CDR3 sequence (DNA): TGTGCCAGCAGCTTAACGGTGACCCAGTACTTC.

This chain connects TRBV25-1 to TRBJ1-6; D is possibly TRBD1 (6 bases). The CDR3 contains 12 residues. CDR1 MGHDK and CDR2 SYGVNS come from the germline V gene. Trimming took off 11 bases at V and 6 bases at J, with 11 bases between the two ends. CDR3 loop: CASGTPNSPLHF. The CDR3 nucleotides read TGTGCCTCCGGGACACCTAATTCACCCCTCCACTTT.

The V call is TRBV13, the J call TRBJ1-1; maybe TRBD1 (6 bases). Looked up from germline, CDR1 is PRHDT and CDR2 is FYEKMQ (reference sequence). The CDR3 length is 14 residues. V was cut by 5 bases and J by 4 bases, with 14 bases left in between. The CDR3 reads CASSTQGRGTEAFF. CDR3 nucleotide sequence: TGTGCCAGCAGCACACAGGGTAGGGGCACTGAAGCTTTCTTT.